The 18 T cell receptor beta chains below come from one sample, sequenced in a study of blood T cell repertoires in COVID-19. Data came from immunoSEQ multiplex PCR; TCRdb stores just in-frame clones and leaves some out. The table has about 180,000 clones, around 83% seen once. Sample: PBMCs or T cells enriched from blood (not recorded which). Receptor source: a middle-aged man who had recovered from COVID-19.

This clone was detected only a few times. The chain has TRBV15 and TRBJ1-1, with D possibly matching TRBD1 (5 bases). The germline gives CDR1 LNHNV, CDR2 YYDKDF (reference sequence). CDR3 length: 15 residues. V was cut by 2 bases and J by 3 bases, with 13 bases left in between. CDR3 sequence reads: CATSRKQGRDTEAFF. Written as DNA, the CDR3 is TGTGCCACCAGCAGAAAGCAGGGTAGGGACACTGAAGCTTTCTTT.

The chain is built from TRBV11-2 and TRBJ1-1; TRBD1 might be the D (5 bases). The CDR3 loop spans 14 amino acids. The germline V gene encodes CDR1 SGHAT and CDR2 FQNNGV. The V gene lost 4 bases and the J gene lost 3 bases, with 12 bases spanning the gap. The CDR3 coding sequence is TGTGCCAGCAGCTCCAGGGAACGGTACACTGAAGCTTTCTTT. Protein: CASSSRERYTEAFF.

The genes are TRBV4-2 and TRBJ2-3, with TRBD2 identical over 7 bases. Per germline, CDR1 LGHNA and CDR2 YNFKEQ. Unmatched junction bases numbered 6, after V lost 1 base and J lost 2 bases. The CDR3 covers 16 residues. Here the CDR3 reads CASSQATSTLTDTQYF. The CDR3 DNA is TGTGCCAGCAGCCAAGCGACTAGCACCCTCACAGATACGCAGTATTTT.

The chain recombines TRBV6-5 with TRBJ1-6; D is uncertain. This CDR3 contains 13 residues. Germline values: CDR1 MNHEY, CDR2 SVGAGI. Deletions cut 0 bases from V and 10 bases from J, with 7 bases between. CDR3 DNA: TGTGCCAGCAGTTACTCGAGCCCCTCACCCCTCCACTTT. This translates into CASSYSSPSPLHF.

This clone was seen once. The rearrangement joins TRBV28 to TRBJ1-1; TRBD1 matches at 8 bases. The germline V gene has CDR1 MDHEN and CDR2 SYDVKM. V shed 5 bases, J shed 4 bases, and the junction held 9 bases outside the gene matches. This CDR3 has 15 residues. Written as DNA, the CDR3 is TGTGCCAGCAGTCTGCCGACAGGGGCCCTCACTGAAGCTTTCTTT. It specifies CASSLPTGALTEAFF.

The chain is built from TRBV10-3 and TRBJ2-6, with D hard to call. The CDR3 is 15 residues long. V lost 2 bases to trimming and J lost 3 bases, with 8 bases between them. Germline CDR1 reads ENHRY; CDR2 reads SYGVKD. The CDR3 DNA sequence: TGTGCCATCAGTGAGAGACATGGTGGGGCCAACGTCCTGACTTTC. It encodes CAISERHGGANVLTF.

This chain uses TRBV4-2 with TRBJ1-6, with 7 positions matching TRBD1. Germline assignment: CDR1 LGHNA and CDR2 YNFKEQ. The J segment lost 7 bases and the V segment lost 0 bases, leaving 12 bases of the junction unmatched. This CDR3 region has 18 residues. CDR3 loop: CASSQDLEETGWNSPLHF. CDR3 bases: TGTGCCAGCAGCCAAGATCTCGAGGAGACAGGGTGGAATTCACCCCTCCACTTT.

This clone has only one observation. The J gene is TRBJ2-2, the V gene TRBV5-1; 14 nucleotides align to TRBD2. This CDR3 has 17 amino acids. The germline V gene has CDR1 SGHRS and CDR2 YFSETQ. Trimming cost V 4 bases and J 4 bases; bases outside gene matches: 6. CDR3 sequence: CASSPGLAGGPTGELFF. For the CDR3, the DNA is TGCGCCAGCAGCCCCGGACTAGCGGGGGGCCCCACCGGGGAGCTGTTTTTT.

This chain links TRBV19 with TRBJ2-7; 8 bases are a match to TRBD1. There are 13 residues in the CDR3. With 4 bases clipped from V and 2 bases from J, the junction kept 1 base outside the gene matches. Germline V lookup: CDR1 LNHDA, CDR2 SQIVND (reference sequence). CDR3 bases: TGTGCCAGTAGTAGGGACAGGACCTACGAGCAGTACTTC. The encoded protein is CASSRDRTYEQYF.

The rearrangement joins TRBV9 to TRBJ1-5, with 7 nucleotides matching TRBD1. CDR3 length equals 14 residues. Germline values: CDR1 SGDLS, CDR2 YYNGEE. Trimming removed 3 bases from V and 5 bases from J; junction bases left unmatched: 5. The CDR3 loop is CASSEQGIDQPQHF. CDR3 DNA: TGTGCCAGCAGCGAACAGGGGATAGATCAGCCCCAGCATTTT.

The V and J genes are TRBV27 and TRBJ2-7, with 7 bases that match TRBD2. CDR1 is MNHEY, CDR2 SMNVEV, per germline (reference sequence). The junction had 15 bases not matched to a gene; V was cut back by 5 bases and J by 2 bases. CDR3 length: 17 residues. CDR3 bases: TGTGCCAGCAGTCCCCTTCGTCCGGGACTATCAGCCTACGAGCAGTACTTC. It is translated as CASSPLRPGLSAYEQYF.

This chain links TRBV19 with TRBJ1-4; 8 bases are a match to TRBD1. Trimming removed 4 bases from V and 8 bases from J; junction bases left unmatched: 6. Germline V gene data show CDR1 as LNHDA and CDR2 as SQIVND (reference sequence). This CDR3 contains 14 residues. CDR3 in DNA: TGTGCCAGTAGTAGGGGACAGGTGAGAGAAAAACTGTTTTTT. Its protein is CASSRGQVREKLFF.

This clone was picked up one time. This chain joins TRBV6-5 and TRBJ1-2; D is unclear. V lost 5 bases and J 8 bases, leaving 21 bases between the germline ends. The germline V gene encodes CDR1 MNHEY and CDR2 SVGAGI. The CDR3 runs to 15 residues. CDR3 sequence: CASSIPVGEAYGYTF. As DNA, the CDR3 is TGTGCCAGCAGTATCCCGGTTGGGGAGGCCTACGGCTACACCTTC.

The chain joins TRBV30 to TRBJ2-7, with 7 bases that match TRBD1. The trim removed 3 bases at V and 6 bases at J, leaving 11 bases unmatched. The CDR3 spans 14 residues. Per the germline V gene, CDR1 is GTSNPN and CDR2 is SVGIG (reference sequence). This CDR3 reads CAWRGDRDRGEQYF. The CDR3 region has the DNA TGTGCCTGGAGGGGAGACAGGGATCGAGGCGAGCAGTACTTC.

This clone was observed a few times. CDR3 sequence (DNA): TGTGCCAGCAGTAAGGACATAATCTACGAGCAGTACTTC. This translates into CASSKDIIYEQYF. V and J are TRBV2 and TRBJ2-7; tentatively, D is TRBD1 (5 bases). Trimming took 5 bases from V and 3 from J, leaving 11 bases between them. Germline lookup yields CDR1 SNHLY and CDR2 FYNNEI. This CDR3 contains 13 residues.

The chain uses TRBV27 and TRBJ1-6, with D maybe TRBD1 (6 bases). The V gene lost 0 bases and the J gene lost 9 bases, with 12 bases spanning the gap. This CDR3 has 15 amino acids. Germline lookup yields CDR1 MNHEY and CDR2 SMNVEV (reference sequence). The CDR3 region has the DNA TGTGCCAGCAGTTTATCCCGGGGGGCTAGTTCACCCCTCCACTTT. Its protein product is CASSLSRGASSPLHF.

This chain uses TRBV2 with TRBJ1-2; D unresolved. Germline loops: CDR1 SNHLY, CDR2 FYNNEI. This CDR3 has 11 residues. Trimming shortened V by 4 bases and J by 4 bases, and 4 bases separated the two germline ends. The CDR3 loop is CASSGVYGYTF. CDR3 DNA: TGTGCCAGCAGTGGAGTCTATGGCTACACCTTC.

The chain's CDR3 is CASSSGLLNQPQHF. CDR3 DNA sequence: TGTGCCAGCAGCTCGGGACTTTTAAATCAGCCCCAGCATTTT. The chain links TRBV27 to TRBJ1-5, with D perhaps TRBD1 (5 bases). Per the germline V gene, CDR1 is MNHEY and CDR2 is SMNVEV (reference sequence). V lost 6 bases, J lost 4 bases, and 13 bases lay in between. The CDR3 has 14 residues.